This T cell receptor (beta chain) was sequenced for a study of blood T cell repertoires in COVID-19. About the study: Sample material is recorded as cDNA or gDNA derived from T cells, B-cell-depleted T cells, or PBMCs.

The CDR3 has 12 residues. V gave up 3 bases and J gave up 6 bases, with 8 bases separating them. Germline V gene sequence: CDR1 DFQATT, CDR2 SNEGSKA (reference sequence). This clone was observed a single time. TCRdb keeps only in-frame clones here, not all; method: immunoSEQ multiplex PCR. In the table there are roughly 380,000 clones, 80% to 90% of which are singletons. Those enrolled, adults aged roughly 18 to 89 years, came from about two dozen US areas. Participant reports of clinical history set cohort assignment. Donors in Cohort 3 who had recovered were those with two negative PCRs, healthcare professional clearance, or resolution of their symptoms.

This rearrangement joins TRBV20-1 to TRBJ2-2; the D gene is possibly TRBD2 (5 bases). The sequence was collected from a man aged 25 to 40 who had recovered from COVID-19. Source material: PBMCs or T cells enriched from blood (not recorded which). The CDR3 DNA follows: TGCAGTGCTAGTGGTAGCGCCGGGGAGCTGTTTTTT. Translation gives CSASGSAGELFF.